The rows below give T cell receptor beta chains drawn from one sample of a study of blood T cell repertoires in COVID-19. Using immunoSEQ multiplex PCR, the repertoire was profiled, and TCRdb retains in-frame clones only, with some absent. The sample lists 450,000 or so clones, approximately 89% occurring once. Specimen: peripheral blood. All receptors come from a man aged 18 to 30 with COVID-19, enrolled during active disease. CDR3s include the opening cysteine and the closing phenylalanine or tryptophan. Each record gives: clone size, CDR3 length, D gene, V gene, J gene, CDR3 protein, CDR3 DNA. D genes are given only for firm matches. Rows may omit the clone size; those that give it use once, few, many or a size class.

size: -
length: 8
D: -
V: TRBV10-3
J: TRBJ2-7
CDR3: CATDEQYF
DNA: TGTGCCACAGACGAGCAGTACTTC

size: -
length: 14
D: TRBD1
V: TRBV2
J: TRBJ1-1
CDR3: CASSQYRGYTEAFF
DNA: TGTGCCAGCAGTCAATACAGGGGGTACACTGAAGCTTTCTTT

size: -
length: 17
D: -
V: TRBV4-1
J: TRBJ2-2
CDR3: CASSQGHGPGGTGELFF
DNA: TGCGCCAGCAGCCAAGGGCACGGTCCCGGAGGGACCGGGGAGCTGTTTTTT

size: -
length: 17
D: TRBD1
V: TRBV14
J: TRBJ2-6
CDR3: CASSQVTGTSGANVLTF
DNA: TGTGCCAGCAGCCAAGTGACAGGGACCTCTGGGGCCAACGTCCTGACTTTC

size: once
length: 11
D: -
V: TRBV29-1
J: TRBJ2-5
CDR3: CSVDGKETQYF
DNA: TGCAGCGTTGACGGGAAAGAGACCCAGTACTTC

size: -
length: 16
D: TRBD2
V: TRBV9
J: TRBJ2-3
CDR3: CASSVAFSGGGNTQYF
DNA: TGTGCCAGCAGCGTTGCCTTTAGCGGGGGCGGGAATACGCAGTATTTT

size: -
length: 13
D: TRBD2
V: TRBV10-3
J: TRBJ2-1
CDR3: CAIRTSGGNEQFF
DNA: TGTGCCATCCGGACTAGCGGGGGCAATGAGCAGTTCTTC

size: -
length: 12
D: -
V: TRBV27
J: TRBJ2-1
CDR3: CASSLRAGEQFF
DNA: TGTGCCAGCAGTTTACGGGCGGGCGAGCAGTTCTTC

size: -
length: 15
D: -
V: TRBV5-4
J: TRBJ1-2
CDR3: CASSLGQGKDYGYTF
DNA: TGTGCCAGCAGCTTGGGCCAGGGGAAGGACTATGGCTACACCTTC

size: -
length: 14
D: -
V: TRBV10-2
J: TRBJ2-1
CDR3: CASSERTVYNEQFF
DNA: TGCGCCAGCAGTGAGAGGACAGTATACAATGAGCAGTTCTTC

size: -
length: 15
D: -
V: TRBV13
J: TRBJ1-5
CDR3: CASSLGTAGEQPQHF
DNA: TGTGCCAGCAGCTTAGGAACTGCGGGGGAACAGCCCCAGCATTTT

size: once
length: 13
D: TRBD2
V: TRBV5-4
J: TRBJ2-1
CDR3: CASSRDYYNEQFF
DNA: TGTGCCAGCAGTAGGGACTATTACAATGAGCAGTTCTTC

size: -
length: 15
D: -
V: TRBV27
J: TRBJ2-3
CDR3: CASSYAGTPTDTQYF
DNA: TGTGCCAGCAGCTATGCCGGGACACCCACAGATACGCAGTATTTT

size: -
length: 16
D: TRBD1
V: TRBV25-1
J: TRBJ2-7
CDR3: CASSEPPGTGSHEQYF
DNA: TGTGCCAGCAGTGAACCTCCCGGGACAGGGTCCCACGAGCAGTACTTC

size: -
length: 15
D: -
V: TRBV5-1
J: TRBJ1-2
CDR3: CASSPVTGSVYGYTF
DNA: TGCGCCAGCAGCCCAGTTACAGGGTCGGTCTATGGCTACACCTTC

size: -
length: 13
D: -
V: TRBV11-2
J: TRBJ1-6
CDR3: CASRSDSNSPLHF
DNA: TGTGCCAGCAGATCGGACAGCAATTCACCCCTCCACTTT

size: -
length: 12
D: -
V: TRBV29-1
J: TRBJ2-2
CDR3: CSGRRGTGELFF
DNA: TGCAGCGGTAGGAGGGGCACCGGGGAGCTGTTTTTT

size: -
length: 14
D: TRBD1
V: TRBV6-1
J: TRBJ1-6
CDR3: CASSDGTGVSPLHF
DNA: TGTGCCAGCAGTGACGGGACAGGGGTTTCACCCCTCCACTTT

size: -
length: 16
D: -
V: TRBV3-1/TRBV3-2
J: TRBJ2-5
CDR3: CASSPPLGTQQETQYF
DNA: TGTGCCAGCAGCCCCCCCCTGGGCACACAACAAGAGACCCAGTACTTC

size: -
length: 16
D: TRBD1
V: TRBV5-3
J: TRBJ2-5
CDR3: CARSLVSRQGWKTQYF
DNA: TGTGCCAGAAGCTTGGTGTCGCGACAGGGGTGGAAGACCCAGTACTTC

size: -
length: 16
D: TRBD2
V: TRBV19
J: TRBJ2-7
CDR3: CASSGERTSRLYEQYF
DNA: TGTGCCAGTAGTGGAGAAAGGACTAGCAGACTCTACGAGCAGTACTTC

size: once
length: 15
D: TRBD2
V: TRBV6-1
J: TRBJ2-3
CDR3: CASSRIAGGTDTQYF
DNA: TGTGCCAGCAGTAGAATAGCGGGAGGTACAGATACGCAGTATTTT

size: -
length: 13
D: -
V: TRBV5-1
J: TRBJ1-1
CDR3: CASSSAGYTEAFF
DNA: TGCGCCAGCAGCTCGGCAGGTTATACTGAAGCTTTCTTT

size: -
length: 14
D: -
V: TRBV11-2
J: TRBJ2-7
CDR3: CASRSDWGGSSQYF
DNA: TGTGCCAGCAGATCGGATTGGGGGGGCTCGTCGCAGTACTTC

size: -
length: 16
D: TRBD2
V: TRBV7-9
J: TRBJ2-1
CDR3: CASRSSGGSSYNEQFF
DNA: TGTGCCAGCCGGTCTAGCGGGGGGAGCTCCTACAATGAGCAGTTCTTC

size: -
length: 18
D: TRBD1
V: TRBV3-1/TRBV3-2
J: TRBJ2-2
CDR3: CASSQTGTGGRFTGELFF
DNA: TGTGCCAGCAGCCAAACCGGGACAGGGGGTCGGTTCACCGGGGAGCTGTTTTTT

size: -
length: 15
D: -
V: TRBV15
J: TRBJ2-5
CDR3: CATSRDLGPQETQYF
DNA: TGTGCCACCAGCAGAGATCTGGGGCCCCAAGAGACCCAGTACTTC

size: -
length: 15
D: -
V: TRBV5-4
J: TRBJ1-2
CDR3: CASTRERAGGGGYTF
DNA: TGTGCCAGCACCCGAGAGCGAGCTGGGGGGGGTGGCTACACCTTC

size: few
length: 15
D: -
V: TRBV6-6
J: TRBJ1-1
CDR3: CASSYSVGVNTEAFF
DNA: TGTGCCAGCAGTTACTCGGTAGGGGTGAACACTGAAGCTTTCTTT

size: -
length: 14
D: -
V: TRBV6-2/TRBV6-3
J: TRBJ2-2
CDR3: CASSYLQGGGELFF
DNA: TGTGCCAGCAGTTACTTACAGGGTGGCGGGGAGCTGTTTTTT

size: -
length: 15
D: TRBD2
V: TRBV19
J: TRBJ2-2
CDR3: CASSIPGGRTGELFF
DNA: TGTGCCAGTAGTATTCCGGGGGGGCGAACCGGGGAGCTGTTTTTT